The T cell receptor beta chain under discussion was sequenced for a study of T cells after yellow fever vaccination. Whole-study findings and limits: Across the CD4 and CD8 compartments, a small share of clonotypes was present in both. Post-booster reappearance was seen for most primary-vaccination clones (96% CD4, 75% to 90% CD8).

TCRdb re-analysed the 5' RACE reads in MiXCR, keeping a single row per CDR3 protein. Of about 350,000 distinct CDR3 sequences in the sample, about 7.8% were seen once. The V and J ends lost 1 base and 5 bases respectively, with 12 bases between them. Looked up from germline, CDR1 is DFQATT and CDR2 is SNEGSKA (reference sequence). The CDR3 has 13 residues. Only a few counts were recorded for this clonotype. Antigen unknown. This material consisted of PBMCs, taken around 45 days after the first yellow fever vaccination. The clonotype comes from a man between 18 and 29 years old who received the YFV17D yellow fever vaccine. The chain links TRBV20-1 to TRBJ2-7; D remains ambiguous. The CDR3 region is CSARVGGWDEQYF. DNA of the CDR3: TGCAGTGCTAGAGTAGGTGGGTGGGACGAGCAGTACTTC.